This TCR beta chain was observed in a study of cytomegalovirus exposure and HLA in healthy donors (dated by TCRdb to the late 2010s). Notes on the research overall: An earlier analysis of more than 550 of the donors reported 276 Gb of sequence data and around 100 million unique TCR beta sequences obtained from about 170 million T cells. Roughly 300 gigabases of sequencing data and approximately 85 million unique TCR sequences were included in an early release covering roughly 600 HLA-typed donors. Among the approximately 400 genotyped donors, around 81% belonged to the genetic ancestry cluster associated with self-reported Caucasian donors. The aim of the study was to test whether cataloging public T cell receptors could identify signatures of past pathogen exposure. The T cell repertoires of 666 subjects were profiled by immunosequencing and related to cytomegalovirus serostatus. In addition to the first cohort of 666 subjects, a separate validation cohort of 130 or so different subjects was used. To predict cytomegalovirus infection status, the study brought together high-throughput TCR immunosequencing, statistical association of individual TCRs with disease status, and machine learning. A later analysis re-examined previously published TCR beta repertoires from more than 550 donors and added high-resolution HLA genotyping to investigate patterns of TCR occurrence. Rather than using new phenotypic data, the later analysis identified candidate immune exposures from TCR beta sequences and from how often those sequences occurred across donors. An earlier analysis of fewer than 700 of the donors applied high-throughput TCR beta sequencing to assess whether each TCR beta V gene segment acted as functional or pseudogenic. Donor age, sex, ethnicity and CMV serostatus were compiled together with the repertoire data. A later genetic analysis took genome-wide SNP genotypes for about 55% of the roughly 670 donors and used that subset as a discovery cohort. All discovery cohort repertoires had been generated using a single sequencing platform. Class I and class II HLA loci were covered by the typing at four-digit resolution. The number of typed donors differed by locus: about 620-640 for A, B, C, DRB1 and DQB1; some 500 for DQA1; around 580 for DPA1; and roughly 450 for DPB1. Roughly five DR-DQ haplotypes were treated as single units for association and clustering because of strong linkage in the cohort. Among 300 to 500 genotyped donors of the cohort, an average of roughly 230,000 unique TCR beta nucleotide sequences was sequenced per donor, of which roughly 18% were non-productive.

The cohort was made up of approximately 670 healthy bone marrow donors. Cohort members were all nominally healthy when sampled, although unrecorded immune exposures were likely present. The donor tested CMV seronegative, placing the donor among the roughly 400 seronegative members of the cohort. A peripheral blood sample was provided by each donor, and peripheral blood mononuclear cells were used for TCR beta sequencing. The Qiagen DNeasy Blood Extraction Kit was used to extract genomic DNA from the blood cell samples. Library generation was performed with the immunoSEQ multiplex PCR assay. For the multiplex PCR, a mixture combining 60 forward primers for TCR Vbeta segments and 13 reverse primers for TCR Jbeta segments was used. Amplification of the CDR3 region of rearranged TCR beta genes was performed with a multiplex PCR assay on genomic DNA. The Illumina HiSeq System was used to sequence the amplified TCR beta libraries as 87-base-pair reads. For the original study's pipeline: A later analysis tallied 75 million to 95 million unique TCR beta chains across the 660 or so repertoires, and about 12 million of those chains were shared by two or more donors. Raw reads were error-corrected and collapsed into unique sequences by a nearest-neighbor algorithm in which closely related sequences were merged to remove PCR and sequencing errors. CDR3 sequences were aligned to IMGT reference sequences to assign V, D and J gene segments. Each retained sequence needed at least a six-nucleotide match to both a V gene segment and a J gene segment. A rearrangement counted as productive if the CDR3 had no stop codons and remained in frame with V and J, and every other rearrangement counted as non-productive. Following IMGT convention, CDR3 was defined as the stretch from the second conserved V-encoded cysteine up to the conserved J-encoded phenylalanine. Sequences without an unambiguous match to a single V gene segment were excluded from the earlier analysis of 500 to 700 of the donors. An earlier analysis of several hundred of the donors called V segments functional above 56.7% productive rearrangements and segregating when the between-donor standard deviation exceeded 5%. A statistical classification framework was developed to diagnose cytomegalovirus status using the catalog of TCR beta chain sequences. In a later analysis, TCR nucleotide sequences were compared against IMGT/GENE-DB human TR gene sequences so that V and J genes could be assigned. In a later analysis, CDR3 sequences and most-parsimonious VDJ recombination scenarios were assigned using the TCRdist pipeline. In a later analysis, each TCR beta chain was defined by its CDR3 amino acid sequence together with its V-gene family, and reads lacking a unique V-gene family were excluded. To address suspected cross-contamination and a sequencing artifact, a later analysis removed 592 highly shared, low-generation-probability nucleotide sequences. A later analysis calculated a clonal expansion index for each public chain from normalized within-repertoire ranks of inferred template counts. In a later analysis, generation probabilities were computed using a VDJ recombination model fitted to out-of-frame rearrangements, and the results were checked against IGoR. Hypergeometric tests were used in a later analysis to score TCR-TCR, TCR-HLA and TCR-CMV co-occurrence, with a repertoire-size bias correction applied to the TCR pairs. A later analysis estimated false discovery rates by permuting HLA or CMV assignments 20 times. In a later analysis, co-occurring TCRs were grouped using DBSCAN, with TCRdist sequence similarity added in when clustering inside HLA-allele-positive subsets. Repertoires with fewer than 30,000 or more than 120,000 public chains, plus five repertoires with anomalous nucleotide sharing, were excluded from co-occurrence clustering. The table comes from immuneACCESS by way of TCRdb, which keeps in-frame sequences with V and J called. Part of the clones is missing from these tables; in studies checked, under half for an unresolved V gene and the rest for unknown reasons. V, J and clone size derive from that table, while D and trimming were established from the DNA sequence. This sample comprises 130,000 to 150,000 clones, roughly 70% of them detected only once. The ten largest clones add up to more than 4% of the sample.

A note on this clone: Its antigen is unknown. The sample holds no much larger clone one base away, and base qualities are not on file.

Per the germline V gene (reference sequence), MNHEY is the CDR1 and SMNVEV is the CDR2. CDR3 length: 17 amino acids, cysteine to phenylalanine. Left in the record is the CDR3 DNA by itself, 51 bases read in frame from the first base. A distance of 14 bases separates the germline ends of V and J, which lose 5 bases and 0 bases respectively. General study outcomes and caveats: A further reported finding was that TCR beta sequences accurately predicted the HLA-A and HLA-B alleles for most subjects in the first cohort. In a later analysis, most CMV-associated TCR beta chains were found to appear HLA-restricted, with HLA associations seemingly driven largely by CMV exposure. In vitro tests confirmed that three of the cytomegalovirus-associated TCR beta chains recognize cytomegalovirus antigens. A later analysis associated 16,951 TCR beta sequences with specific HLA alleles at a false discovery rate of 0.05. Cytomegalovirus status was reported to be diagnosed by the classifier with high specificity and sensitivity in both the original and validation cohorts. Because some donors lacked HLA typing at each locus, the association tests relied only on the typed subset. A cluster of highly shared sequence variants was judged likely to be a technical artifact of the sequencing pipeline. The presence/absence analyses assumed that sequencing depth was roughly uniform across donors, and that assumption may not be true. Some IMGT-functional V segments, including TRBV6-2 and TRBV6-3, could not be distinguished by the 87-base-pair reads and were therefore excluded. In the study, some 160 TCR beta chains were listed as associated with cytomegalovirus. CMV serostatus was the only immune exposure information available for the cohort. In a later genetic analysis, a missense DCLRE1C variant was associated with V-gene and J-gene trimming of TCR beta chains, and the association was replicated in an independent cohort. Only TCR beta chains were sequenced in this cohort, and the absence of alpha or paired-chain data limited detectable features. Most TCR sequences were seen in very few donors, while some public TCRs were found in many individuals. It was suggested by the authors that the approach could potentially be generalized to other disease states and immunological phenotypes. A later analysis found that HLA-associated TCR beta chains were more clonally expanded and had lower generation probabilities than equally common non-associated chains. Several of the top co-occurrence clusters appeared to be linked to parvovirus B19, influenza, CMV and Epstein-Barr virus, according to a later analysis. In a later analysis, the rate of TCR association differed among HLA loci, with DRB1 alleles having the most associated TCRs and HLA-C alleles having the fewest. According to a later genetic analysis, donors in an Asian-associated ancestry cluster had fewer N-insertions in productive TCRs than the approximately 710-donor mean. In an earlier analysis of some 500 of the donors, most TCR beta V segments appeared in productive rearrangements about 87% or about 30% of the time, broadly matching IMGT annotations. When HLA alleles, especially DR and DQ, strongly co-occurred, attributing TCR associations to individual alleles was difficult. Linkage disequilibrium might explain the correlated functional status among segregating V segments, but an unknown experimental factor could not be excluded. The earlier analysis of 587 of the donors excluded around 17 rarely observed V segments, including chromosome 9 orphons, because counts were too low.

The receptor chain draws on TRBV27 and TRBJ1-6, with TRBD1 tentatively as D gene (6 bases match). Sequencing was performed on PBMCs. The receptor comes from a man in his 60s in good health and CMV-seronegative. The nucleotides read TGTGCCAGCAGTCCAATCCAGGGGTTCTCCTATAATTCACCCCTCCACTTT. Translated, this gives CASSPIQGFSYNSPLHF.